A selection of T cell receptor beta chains follows, all from one sample in a study of early T cells in non-severe SARS-CoV-2 infection. TCRdb recomputed calls from the 5' RACE reads with MiXCR, one row per CDR3 protein. The sample yields under 75,000 distinct CDR3 sequences, about 13% seen once. What was sequenced was whole blood. The receptors originated from an adult who was a healthcare worker with PCR-confirmed SARS-CoV-2 infection or an uninfected control (not recorded which). CDR3s include the opening cysteine and the closing phenylalanine or tryptophan. A D gene is named only where the DNA matches it firmly. A row's size may be missing; if present it is once, few, many or a size class.

d_call	v_call	clone_size	j_call	cdr3_nt	cdr3_aa
TRBD1	TRBV29-1	many	TRBJ1-1	TGCAGCGTAACCGGGACAGGAAACACTGAAGCTTTCTTT	CSVTGTGNTEAFF
-	TRBV7-9	-	TRBJ1-1	TGTGCCAGTACAGGGATGGTGAACACTGAAGCTTTCTTT	CASTGMVNTEAFF
-	TRBV29-1	many	TRBJ1-2	TGCAGCGTTGAGATAAACTATGGCTACACCTTC	CSVEINYGYTF
-	TRBV7-9	few	TRBJ2-1	TGTGCCACCCGCGTGGCGGGAACCTACAATGAGCAGTTCTTC	CATRVAGTYNEQFF
-	TRBV5-1	-	TRBJ1-2	TGCGCCAGCAGCCTTGCCCTCGCAGGGGTAGGCTACACCTTC	CASSLALAGVGYTF
TRBD2	TRBV20-1	few	TRBJ2-5	TGCAGTGCTAGCTCTACCAAGACTAGCGGGAGAGAGACCCAGTACTTC	CSASSTKTSGRETQYF
-	TRBV28	few	TRBJ2-2	TGTGCCAGCAGCCCCATGGGTGGACAGACCGGGGAGCTGTTTTTT	CASSPMGGQTGELFF
-	TRBV3-1	-	TRBJ1-1	TGTGCCAGCAGCCAACTCGAGGGGGAGAGTGAAGCTTTCTTT	CASSQLEGESEAFF
-	TRBV7-2	few	TRBJ2-1	TGTGCCAGCAGCTCGGGACTGATTCCCAATGAGCAGTTCTTC	CASSSGLIPNEQFF
-	TRBV5-1	-	TRBJ1-2	TGCGCCAGCAGCCCGCTAGGGATTCATGATGGCTACACCTTC	CASSPLGIHDGYTF
TRBD1	TRBV29-1	-	TRBJ2-7	TGCAGCGTCGCTGGACAGGGGAACGAGCAGTACTTC	CSVAGQGNEQYF
TRBD2	TRBV27	-	TRBJ2-3	TGTGCCAGCAGTCCCCTCCCGGGGGGGTTCACAGATACGCAGTATTTT	CASSPLPGGFTDTQYF
-	TRBV29-1	few	TRBJ2-2	TGCAGCGTTGAAGATCAAGACATCAACACCGGGGAGCTGTTTTTT	CSVEDQDINTGELFF
TRBD1	TRBV7-2	medium-sized	TRBJ1-3	TGTGCCAGCAGCTTGGACAGGGGAAACACCATATATTTT	CASSLDRGNTIYF
-	TRBV25-1	few	TRBJ1-1	TGTGCCAGCAGTCGGGACGGAATCACTGAAGCTTTCTTT	CASSRDGITEAFF
-	TRBV9	many	TRBJ2-2	TGTGCCAGCAGCGGGAGGACGGAAGCCGGGGAGCTGTTTTTT	CASSGRTEAGELFF
TRBD2	TRBV7-2	many	TRBJ2-7	TGTGCCAGCAGCACGGGACTAGCGGGAGGCACCTACGAGCAGTACTTC	CASSTGLAGGTYEQYF
-	TRBV20-1	few	TRBJ2-3	TGCAGTGCTAGCTCGGCTTTAGCGGCTAGCACAGATACGCAGTATTTT	CSASSALAASTDTQYF
TRBD1	TRBV5-6	-	TRBJ1-5	TGTGCCAGCAGCTCGGGGACAGGGAGTAGCAATCAGCCCCAGCATTTT	CASSSGTGSSNQPQHF
-	TRBV12-3/TRBV12-4	many	TRBJ2-7	TGTGCCAGCAGCCTCGGTTGGGGGATCCACGAGCAGTACTTC	CASSLGWGIHEQYF
-	TRBV25-1	-	TRBJ1-5	TGTGCCAGCAGTGAAATCGGTAGCAATCAGCCCCAGCATTTT	CASSEIGSNQPQHF
-	TRBV7-9	-	TRBJ2-1	TGTGCCAGCAGATCGGACCTCCCCAAGCAGTTCTTC	CASRSDLPKQFF
-	TRBV5-6	once	TRBJ2-7	TGTGCCAGCAGCTTGGTTGACATTTCCTACGAGCAGTACTTC	CASSLVDISYEQYF
-	TRBV3-1	many	TRBJ2-3	TGTGCCAGCAGCCAATTGACTACAGATACGCAGTATTTT	CASSQLTTDTQYF
-	TRBV7-3	-	TRBJ2-1	TGTGCCAGCAGCTTATCTGCTAGTCGGGGCTCCTACAATGAGCAGTTCTTC	CASSLSASRGSYNEQFF
-	TRBV29-1	few	TRBJ2-2	TGCAGCGTTGTAGTCACGAACACCGGGGAGCTGTTTTTT	CSVVVTNTGELFF
TRBD2	TRBV3-1	-	TRBJ2-1	TGTGCCAGCAGCCAATTTCCTTTGACCGGGACTAGCGACAATGAGCAGTTCTTC	CASSQFPLTGTSDNEQFF
TRBD2	TRBV7-2	-	TRBJ2-1	TGTGCCAGCAGCCAGACTAGCGGTACCTACAATGAGCAGTTCTTC	CASSQTSGTYNEQFF
TRBD1	TRBV20-1	-	TRBJ1-5	TGCAGTGCTAGAGATCCAGGGGGCGCAGGGCAGCCCCAGCATTTT	CSARDPGGAGQPQHF
TRBD2	TRBV20-1	many	TRBJ2-1	TGCAGTGCTGCGAGCGGGAGGGGGTCCTACAATGAGCAGTTCTTC	CSAASGRGSYNEQFF
-	TRBV30	-	TRBJ2-3	TGTGCCTGGGGGTTGGATACGCAGTATTTT	CAWGLDTQYF
-	TRBV19	many	TRBJ1-2	TGTGCCAGTAGTATCCGGATTGTAGCTAACTATGGCTACACCTTC	CASSIRIVANYGYTF
-	TRBV29-1	many	TRBJ1-1	TGCAGCGTCGAGGACGGGACGGGGAACACTGAAGCTTTCTTT	CSVEDGTGNTEAFF
TRBD2	TRBV18	-	TRBJ2-3	TGTGCCAGCTCACCACTAGGGTCATTGCCGGGACTAGTCACAGATACGCAGTATTTT	CASSPLGSLPGLVTDTQYF
-	TRBV20-1	-	TRBJ1-1	TGCAGTGCTAGAGATCTGAACACTGAAGCTTTCTTT	CSARDLNTEAFF
TRBD1	TRBV9	-	TRBJ1-2	TGTGCCAGCAGCGCGGACAGGACCAACTATGGCTACACCTTC	CASSADRTNYGYTF
TRBD2	TRBV6-1	-	TRBJ2-1	TGTGCCAGCAGACAGATAGCGGGTTTAAACTCCTACAATGAGCAGTTCTTC	CASRQIAGLNSYNEQFF
-	TRBV27	many	TRBJ1-5	TGTGCCAGCAGTCCGTCCCGAGCCCGGGCCCTTGGTCAGCCCCAGCATTTT	CASSPSRARALGQPQHF
TRBD2	TRBV2	many	TRBJ2-7	TGTGCCAGCGTTAGCGGGCCTAGCTCCTACGAGCAGTACTTC	CASVSGPSSYEQYF
-	TRBV7-2	few	TRBJ2-3	TGTGCCAGCAGTCAACAGATCATGGCGCAGTATTTT	CASSQQIMAQYF
TRBD2	TRBV4-1	-	TRBJ2-7	TGCGCCAGCAGCCAACAGCGGGGGGGCCCTTACGAGCAGTACTTC	CASSQQRGGPYEQYF
-	TRBV24-1	-	TRBJ2-7	TGTGCCACCAGTGATCCGGGCCGGTGGTGGGAGCAGTACTTC	CATSDPGRWWEQYF
TRBD1	TRBV7-9	-	TRBJ1-1	TGTGCCAGCAGCTTTAATACAGGGGGGACTGAAGCTTTCTTT	CASSFNTGGTEAFF
-	TRBV29-1	many	TRBJ1-5	TGCAGCGTTGAGGGGGGAGCCAATCAGCCCCAGCATTTT	CSVEGGANQPQHF
TRBD2	TRBV29-1	-	TRBJ2-5	TGCAGCGTTGAGGGACTAGCGGGGGTGCTTCGAGAGACCCAGTACTTC	CSVEGLAGVLRETQYF
-	TRBV19	many	TRBJ1-1	TGTGCCAGATACTTGACAGAAACAACGAACACTGAAGCTTTCTTT	CARYLTETTNTEAFF
-	TRBV11-2	few	TRBJ1-3	TGTGCTGCCCGGGTACGAACTGGAAACACCATATATTTT	CAARVRTGNTIYF
TRBD2	TRBV5-1	-	TRBJ2-1	TGCGCCAGCAGCGTACTTCCGGGACTAGCGGGAGTATATGAGCAGTTCTTC	CASSVLPGLAGVYEQFF
-	TRBV6-2/TRBV6-3	-	TRBJ2-3	TGTGCCAGCAGTATGGGGCCACCTCCGTATTTT	CASSMGPPPYF
-	TRBV7-3	-	TRBJ2-3	TGTGCCAGCAGCTCCCTATGGTCGGATACGCAGTATTTT	CASSSLWSDTQYF